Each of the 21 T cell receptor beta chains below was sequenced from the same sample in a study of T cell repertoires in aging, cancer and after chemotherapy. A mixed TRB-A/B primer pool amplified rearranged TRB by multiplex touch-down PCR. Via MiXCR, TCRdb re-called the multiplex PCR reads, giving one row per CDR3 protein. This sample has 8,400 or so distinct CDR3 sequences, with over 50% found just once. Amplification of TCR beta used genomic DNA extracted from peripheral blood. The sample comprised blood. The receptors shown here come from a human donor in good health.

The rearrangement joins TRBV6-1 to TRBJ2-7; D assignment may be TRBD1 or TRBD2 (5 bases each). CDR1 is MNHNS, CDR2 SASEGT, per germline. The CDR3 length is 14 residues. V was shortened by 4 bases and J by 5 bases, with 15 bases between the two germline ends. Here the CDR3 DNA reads TGTGCCAGCAGTGGTAGACTGGGGGTGGACGAGCAGTACTTC. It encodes CASSGRLGVDEQYF.

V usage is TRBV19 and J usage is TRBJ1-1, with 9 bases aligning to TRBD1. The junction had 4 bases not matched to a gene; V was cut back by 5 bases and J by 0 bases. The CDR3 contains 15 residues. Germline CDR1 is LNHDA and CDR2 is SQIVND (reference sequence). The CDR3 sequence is CASSHRGRVNTEAFF. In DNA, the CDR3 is TGTGCCAGTAGTCACAGGGGGCGGGTGAACACTGAAGCTTTCTTT.

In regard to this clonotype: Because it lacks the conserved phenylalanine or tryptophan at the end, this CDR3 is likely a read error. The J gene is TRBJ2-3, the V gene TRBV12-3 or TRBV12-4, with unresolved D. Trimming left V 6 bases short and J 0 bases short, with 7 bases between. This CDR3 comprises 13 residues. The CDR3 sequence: CASRPSSTDTQYY. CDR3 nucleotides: TGTGCCAGCAGGCCCTCTAGCACAGATACGCAGTATTAT.

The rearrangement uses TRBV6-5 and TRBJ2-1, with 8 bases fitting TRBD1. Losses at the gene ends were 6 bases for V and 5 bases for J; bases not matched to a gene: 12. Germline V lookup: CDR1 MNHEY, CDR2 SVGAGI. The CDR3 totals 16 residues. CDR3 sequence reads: CASSPEGQGNNNEQFF. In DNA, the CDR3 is TGTGCCAGCAGCCCCGAAGGACAGGGAAATAACAATGAGCAGTTCTTC.

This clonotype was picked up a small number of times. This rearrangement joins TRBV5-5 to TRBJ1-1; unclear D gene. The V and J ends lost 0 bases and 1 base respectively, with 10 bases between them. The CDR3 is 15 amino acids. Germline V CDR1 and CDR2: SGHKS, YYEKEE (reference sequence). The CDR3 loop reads CASSLVPGGNTEAFF. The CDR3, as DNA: TGTGCCAGCAGCTTGGTCCCGGGCGGGAACACTGAAGCTTTCTTT.

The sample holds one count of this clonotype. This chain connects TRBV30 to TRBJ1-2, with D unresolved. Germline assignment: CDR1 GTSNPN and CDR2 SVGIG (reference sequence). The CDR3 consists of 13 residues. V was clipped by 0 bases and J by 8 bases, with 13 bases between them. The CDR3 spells CAWSVGEGSGYTF. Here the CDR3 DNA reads TGTGCCTGGAGTGTTGGAGAAGGGAGCGGCTACACCTTC.

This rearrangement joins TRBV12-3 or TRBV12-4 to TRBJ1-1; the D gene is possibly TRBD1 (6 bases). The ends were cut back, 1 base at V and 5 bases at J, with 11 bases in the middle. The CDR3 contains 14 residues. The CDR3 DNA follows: TGTGCCAGCAGTTTAGAGGGGGTAAGAACTGAAGCTTTCTTT. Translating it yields CASSLEGVRTEAFF.

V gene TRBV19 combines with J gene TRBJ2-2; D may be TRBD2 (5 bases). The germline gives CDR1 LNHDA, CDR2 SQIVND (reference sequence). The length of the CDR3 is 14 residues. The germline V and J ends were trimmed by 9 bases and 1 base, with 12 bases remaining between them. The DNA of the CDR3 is TGTGCCAGCTGCAGCGGAGGGAACACCGGGGAGCTGTTTTTT. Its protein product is CASCSGGNTGELFF.

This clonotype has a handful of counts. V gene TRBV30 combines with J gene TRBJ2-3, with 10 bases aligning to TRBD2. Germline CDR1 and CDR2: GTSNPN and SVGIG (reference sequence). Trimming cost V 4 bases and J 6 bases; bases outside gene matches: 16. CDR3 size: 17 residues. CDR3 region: CAWTTEREGFVLDTQYF. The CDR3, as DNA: TGTGCCTGGACCACCGAGCGGGAGGGTTTTGTGTTGGATACGCAGTATTTT.

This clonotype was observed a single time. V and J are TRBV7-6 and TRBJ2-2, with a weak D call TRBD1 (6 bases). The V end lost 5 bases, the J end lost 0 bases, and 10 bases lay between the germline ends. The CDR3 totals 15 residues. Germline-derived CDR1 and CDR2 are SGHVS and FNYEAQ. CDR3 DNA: TGTGCCAGCAGCGTAACAGGGTCGAACACCGGGGAGCTGTTTTTT. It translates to CASSVTGSNTGELFF.

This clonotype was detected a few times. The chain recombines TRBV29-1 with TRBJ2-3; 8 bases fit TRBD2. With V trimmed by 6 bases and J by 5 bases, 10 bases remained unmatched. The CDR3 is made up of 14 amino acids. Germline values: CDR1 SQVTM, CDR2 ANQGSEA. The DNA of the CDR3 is TGCAGCGTCGGGGGGGGGCTAGCGGGAGATACGCAGTATTTT. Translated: CSVGGGLAGDTQYF.

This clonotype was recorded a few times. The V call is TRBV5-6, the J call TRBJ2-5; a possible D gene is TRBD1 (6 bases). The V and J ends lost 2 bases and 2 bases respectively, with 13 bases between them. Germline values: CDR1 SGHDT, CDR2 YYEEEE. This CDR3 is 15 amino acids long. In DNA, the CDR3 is TGTGCCAGCAGCTTCCTACCCGGGACACAAGAGACCCAGTACTTC. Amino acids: CASSFLPGTQETQYF.

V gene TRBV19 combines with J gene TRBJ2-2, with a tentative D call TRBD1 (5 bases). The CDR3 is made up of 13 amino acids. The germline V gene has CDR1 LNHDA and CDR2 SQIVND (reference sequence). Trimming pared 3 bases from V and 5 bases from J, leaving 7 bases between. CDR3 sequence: CASSIQGTGELFF. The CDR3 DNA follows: TGTGCCAGTAGTATCCAGGGAACCGGGGAGCTGTTTTTT.

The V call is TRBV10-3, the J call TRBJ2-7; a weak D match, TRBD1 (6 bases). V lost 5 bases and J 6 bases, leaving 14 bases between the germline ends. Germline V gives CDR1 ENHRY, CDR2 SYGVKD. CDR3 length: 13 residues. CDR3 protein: CAISTGKSGEQYF. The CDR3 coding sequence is TGTGCCATCAGTACAGGGAAATCGGGCGAGCAGTACTTC.

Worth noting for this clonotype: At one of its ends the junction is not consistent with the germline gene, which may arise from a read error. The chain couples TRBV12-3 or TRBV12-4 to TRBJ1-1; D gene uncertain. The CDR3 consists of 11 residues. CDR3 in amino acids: CASSVPDEAFF. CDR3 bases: TGCGCCAGCAGTGTACCAGACGAGGCTTTCTTT.

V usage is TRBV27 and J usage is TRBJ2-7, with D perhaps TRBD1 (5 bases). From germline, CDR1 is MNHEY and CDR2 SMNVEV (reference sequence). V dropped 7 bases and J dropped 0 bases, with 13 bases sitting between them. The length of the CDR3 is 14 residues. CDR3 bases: TGTGCCAGCAAATTGATGGGGCACTCCTACGAGCAGTACTTC. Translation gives CASKLMGHSYEQYF.

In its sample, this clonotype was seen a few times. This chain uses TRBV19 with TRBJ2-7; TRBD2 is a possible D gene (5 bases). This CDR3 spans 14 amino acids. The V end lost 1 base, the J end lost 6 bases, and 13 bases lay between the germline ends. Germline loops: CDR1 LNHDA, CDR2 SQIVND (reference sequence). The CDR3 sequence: CASSIGTGMGEQYF. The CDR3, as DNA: TGTGCCAGTAGTATAGGGACCGGGATGGGCGAGCAGTACTTC.

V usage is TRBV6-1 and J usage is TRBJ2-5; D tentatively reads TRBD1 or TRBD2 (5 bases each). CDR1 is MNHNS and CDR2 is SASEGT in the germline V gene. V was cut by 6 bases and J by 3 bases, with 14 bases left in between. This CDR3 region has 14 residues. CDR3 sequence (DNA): TGTGCCAGCAGCATGGGACCAAGAGAAGAGACCCAGTACTTC. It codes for CASSMGPREETQYF.

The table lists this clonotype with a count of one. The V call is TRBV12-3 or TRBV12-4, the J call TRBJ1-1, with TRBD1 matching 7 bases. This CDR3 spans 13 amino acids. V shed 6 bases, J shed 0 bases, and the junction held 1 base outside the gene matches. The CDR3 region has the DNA TGTGCCAGCAGCAGGGGGGTGAACACTGAAGCTTTCTTT. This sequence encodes CASSRGVNTEAFF.

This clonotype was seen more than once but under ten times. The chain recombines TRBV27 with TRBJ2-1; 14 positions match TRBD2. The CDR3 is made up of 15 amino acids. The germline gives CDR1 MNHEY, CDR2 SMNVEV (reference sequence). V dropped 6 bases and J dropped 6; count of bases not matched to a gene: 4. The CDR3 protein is CASSRGTSGGNEQFF. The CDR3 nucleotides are TGTGCCAGCAGCCGGGGGACTAGCGGGGGCAATGAGCAGTTCTTC.

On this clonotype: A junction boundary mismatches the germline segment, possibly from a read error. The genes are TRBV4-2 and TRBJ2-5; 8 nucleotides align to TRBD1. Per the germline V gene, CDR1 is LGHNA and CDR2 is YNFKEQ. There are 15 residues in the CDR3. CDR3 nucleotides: TGCGCCAGCAGCCACCGATTGGACAGGGAAGAGACCCAGTACTTC. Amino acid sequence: CASSHRLDREETQYF.